This T cell receptor beta chain comes out of a study of shared clonotypes between healthy human individuals. The repertoire was sequenced with immunoSEQ multiplex PCR; TCRdb's copy has only in-frame clones and lacks some. The repertoire includes a few million clones, 90% to 95% of them detected once, and around 0.4% sits in the top ten. Germline-derived CDR1 and CDR2 are SGHRS and YFSETQ. V dropped 4 bases and J dropped 7 bases, with 18 bases sitting between them. The CDR3 totals 15 residues. The sample consisted of naive CD4+ T cells from PBMCs. Subset: CD45RA+ positively selected. This receptor was identified in a man aged 18-30 years in good health. Some clones in this sample may be carry-over from other donors' samples. The chain recombines TRBV5-1 with TRBJ1-5; the D gene is possibly TRBD1 (6 bases). The CDR3: CASSISGGAIQPQHF. CDR3 sequence (DNA): TGCGCCAGCAGCATATCCGGGGGGGCTATCCAGCCCCAGCATTTT.